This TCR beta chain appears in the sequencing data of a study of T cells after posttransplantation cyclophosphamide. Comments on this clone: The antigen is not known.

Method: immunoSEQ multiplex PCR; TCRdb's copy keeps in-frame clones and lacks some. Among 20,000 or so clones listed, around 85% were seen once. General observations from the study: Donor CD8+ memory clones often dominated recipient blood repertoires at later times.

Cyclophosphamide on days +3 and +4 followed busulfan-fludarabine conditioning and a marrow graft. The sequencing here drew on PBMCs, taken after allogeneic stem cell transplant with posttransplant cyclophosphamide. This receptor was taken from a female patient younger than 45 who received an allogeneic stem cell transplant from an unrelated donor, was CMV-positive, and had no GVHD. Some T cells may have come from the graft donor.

The CDR3 DNA follows: TGTGCCAGCAGAGAGAAGACAGGGTTAAATCAGCCCCAGCATTTT. Translated: CASREKTGLNQPQHF. The J gene is TRBJ1-5, the V gene TRBV28; 7 positions agree with TRBD1. The CDR3 is 15 residues long. CDR1 is MDHEN and CDR2 is SYDVKM in the germline V gene. Trimming took 6 bases from V and 4 from J; bases not matched to a gene: 9. The full variable domain, its missing parts supplied by reference TRBV28 and TRBJ1-5, is DVKVTQSSRYLVKRTGEKVFLECVQDMDHENMFWYRQDPGLGLRLIYFSYDVKMKEKGDIPEGYSVSREKKERFSLILESASTNQTSMYLCASREKTGLNQPQHFGDGTRLSIL.